The clone carrying this TCR beta chain was seen a handful of times. This CDR3 region has 16 residues. The germline CDR1 and CDR2 sequences are GTSNPN and SVGIG (reference sequence). TCRdb recomputed calls from the RT-PCR reads with MiXCR, one row per CDR3 protein. The sample carries 920,000 or so distinct CDR3 sequences, about 20% recorded once. The data are from a study of patients and donors after allogeneic stem cell transplantation. Sequencing input: blood, either unsorted or a sorted T cell fraction (not recorded which). This chain uses TRBV30 with TRBJ2-1, with 8 bases fitting TRBD2. The sequence was collected from a human donor who was either an allogeneic HSCT recipient or a stem cell or donor lymphocyte infusion donor (not recorded which). It is not recorded whose cells these are; they may come from a transplant donor. The DNA for the CDR3 is TGTGCATCAAACAGGGCTTGGACTAGCCGGGGGGATGAGCAGTTCTTC. This encodes CASNRAWTSRGDEQFF.